A single T cell receptor (beta chain) is shown here with its context. The target antigen is unknown. This entry comes from a study of radiotherapy plus CTLA-4 blockade in lung cancer. Whole-study context: 18% of patients responded objectively, and approximately 31% achieved disease control.

Broader study findings: Dynamics of early blood T cell clones, together with interferon-beta, were reportedly the best predictors of response. In blood, TCR clones derived from the tumor expanded after radiotherapy plus ipilimumab.

Here immunoSEQ multiplex PCR was the method, and the copy in TCRdb shows in-frame clones only, minus some. Among about 67,000 clones listed, roughly 76% were seen once. Chemo-refractory metastatic non-small-cell lung cancer patients were treated with focal radiation plus CTLA-4 blockade with ipilimumab. The CDR3 runs to 17 residues. Losses at the gene ends were 0 bases for V and 7 bases for J; bases not matched to a gene: 10. In germline, CDR1 is SGDLS, CDR2 YYNGEE. The chain uses TRBV9 and TRBJ1-4; 9 positions match TRBD1. The sequence was collected from a human donor with non-small cell lung cancer whose response to radiotherapy plus ipilimumab could not be evaluated. Some clones in this sample may be carry-over from other donors' samples. Specimen: peripheral blood, collected from a patient treated with radiotherapy plus ipilimumab. The CDR3 nucleotides read TGTGCCAGCAGCGTAGGAGGGACAGGGTCGATGGGTGAAAAACTGTTTTTT. It is translated as CASSVGGTGSMGEKLFF. The complete variable domain, with remaining parts taken from reference TRBV9 and TRBJ1-4, reads DSGVTQTPKHLITATGQRVTLRCSPRSGDLSVYWYQQSLDQGLQFLIQYYNGEERAKGNILERFSAQQFPDLHSELNLSSLELGDSALYFCASSVGGTGSMGEKLFFGSGTQLSVL.